A selection of T cell receptor beta chains follows, all from one sample in a study of T cell responses to AZD1222 COVID-19 vaccine. Assay used: immunoSEQ multiplex PCR; TCRdb lists only in-frame clones, some missing. Of fewer than 120,000 clones in the sample, about nine tenths were seen once. The material was peripheral blood, obtained 28 days after the second AZD1222 dose. These receptors were obtained from an adult who received the AZD1222 COVID-19 vaccine. Each CDR3 is given with its conserved first and last residue. D genes are given only for firm matches. Not all rows give a size; the values are once, few, many and, for expanded clones, a class.

D gene: .; J gene: TRBJ1-5; V gene: TRBV7-9; clone size: .; CDR3 DNA: TGTGCCAGCAGCTCGACACGCGACCCGAAGTGGAGCAATCAGCCCCAGCATTTT; CDR3 protein: CASSSTRDPKWSNQPQHF
D gene: TRBD1; J gene: TRBJ2-7; V gene: TRBV11-1; clone size: .; CDR3 DNA: TGTGCCAGCAGCTTAATTATCGGGACAGGGGGCCACGAGCAGTACTTC; CDR3 protein: CASSLIIGTGGHEQYF
D gene: .; J gene: TRBJ1-3; V gene: TRBV29-1; clone size: .; CDR3 DNA: TGCAGCGTTGAAGTTGGATTTGGAAACACCATATATTTT; CDR3 protein: CSVEVGFGNTIYF
D gene: TRBD2; J gene: TRBJ2-3; V gene: TRBV29-1; clone size: once; CDR3 DNA: TGCAGCGTTGAAGGGGAGGGGTCCCATACGCAGTATTTT; CDR3 protein: CSVEGEGSHTQYF
D gene: .; J gene: TRBJ2-7; V gene: TRBV4-1; clone size: .; CDR3 DNA: TGCGCCAGCAGCCCCCTGGAAGTGGGCAAGATCCTCCACGAGCAGTACTTC; CDR3 protein: CASSPLEVGKILHEQYF
D gene: .; J gene: TRBJ2-5; V gene: TRBV11-2; clone size: .; CDR3 DNA: TGTGCCAGCAGCTTTACCTACCGGGAGACCCAGTACTTC; CDR3 protein: CASSFTYRETQYF
D gene: TRBD2; J gene: TRBJ2-1; V gene: TRBV7-7; clone size: .; CDR3 DNA: TGTGCTAGCAGCCCGGGACTAGCGGGGGTCAATGAGCAGTTCTTC; CDR3 protein: CASSPGLAGVNEQFF
D gene: .; J gene: TRBJ1-1; V gene: TRBV6-5; clone size: .; CDR3 DNA: TGTGCCAGCAGACGCTTGAACACTGAAGCTTTCTTT; CDR3 protein: CASRRLNTEAFF
D gene: TRBD1; J gene: TRBJ2-7; V gene: TRBV5-1; clone size: .; CDR3 DNA: TGCGCCAGCAGCTTCTGGACAGGAAGCTCCTACGAGCAGTACTTC; CDR3 protein: CASSFWTGSSYEQYF
D gene: .; J gene: TRBJ1-6; V gene: TRBV6-1; clone size: .; CDR3 DNA: TGTGCCAGCAGTGAATGGGGGGCATTGAATTCACCCCTCCACTTT; CDR3 protein: CASSEWGALNSPLHF
D gene: TRBD1; J gene: TRBJ1-4; V gene: TRBV5-4; clone size: .; CDR3 DNA: TGTGCCAGCAGCCGCGGACAGGGCTCGACTAATGAAAAACTGTTTTTT; CDR3 protein: CASSRGQGSTNEKLFF
D gene: TRBD1; J gene: TRBJ2-5; V gene: TRBV6-2/TRBV6-3; clone size: .; CDR3 DNA: TGTGCCAGCAGTCGGACAGGGGGGACCCAGTACTTC; CDR3 protein: CASSRTGGTQYF
D gene: .; J gene: TRBJ2-2; V gene: TRBV5-1; clone size: .; CDR3 DNA: TGCGCCAGCAGCTTGGCTCTGGGACGAAACACCGGGGAGCTGTTTTTT; CDR3 protein: CASSLALGRNTGELFF
D gene: TRBD2; J gene: TRBJ2-7; V gene: TRBV7-9; clone size: .; CDR3 DNA: TGTGCCAGCAGTCTCGTGGGCGGGGGGACCTACGAGCAGTACTTC; CDR3 protein: CASSLVGGGTYEQYF
D gene: TRBD1; J gene: TRBJ2-1; V gene: TRBV5-8; clone size: .; CDR3 DNA: TGTGCCAGCAGCTTGCGGACAGGGTCAGGGTTTAACTCCTACAATGAGCAGTTCTTC; CDR3 protein: CASSLRTGSGFNSYNEQFF
D gene: .; J gene: TRBJ1-2; V gene: TRBV6-5; clone size: .; CDR3 DNA: TGTGCCAGCAGTTACTCGAAGCAGGACTATGGCTACACCTTC; CDR3 protein: CASSYSKQDYGYTF
D gene: TRBD1; J gene: TRBJ2-5; V gene: TRBV5-4; clone size: .; CDR3 DNA: TGTGCCAGCAGCTTTAGCACAGGGGAAGAGACCCAGTACTTC; CDR3 protein: CASSFSTGEETQYF
D gene: .; J gene: TRBJ1-2; V gene: TRBV6-6; clone size: .; CDR3 DNA: TGTGCCAGCCGGTCGGGGCTCAACCGCCCCGACTTC; CDR3 protein: CASRSGLNRPDF
D gene: .; J gene: TRBJ1-2; V gene: TRBV7-2; clone size: .; CDR3 DNA: TGTGCCAGCAGCTACCGCCCGAGTAACTATGGCTACACCTTC; CDR3 protein: CASSYRPSNYGYTF
D gene: .; J gene: TRBJ1-3; V gene: TRBV6-2/TRBV6-3; clone size: .; CDR3 DNA: TGTGCCAGCAGTTCAGGGTTCTCTGGAAACACCATATATTTT; CDR3 protein: CASSSGFSGNTIYF
D gene: .; J gene: TRBJ1-1; V gene: TRBV19; clone size: .; CDR3 DNA: TGTGCCAGTAGTATAGTGGCAGCTTACCTCAACACTGAAGCTTTCTTT; CDR3 protein: CASSIVAAYLNTEAFF
D gene: .; J gene: TRBJ1-1; V gene: TRBV7-2; clone size: .; CDR3 DNA: TGTGCCAGCAGGGGTATCGCTGTGAACACTGAAGCTTTCTTT; CDR3 protein: CASRGIAVNTEAFF
D gene: TRBD1; J gene: TRBJ2-2; V gene: TRBV6-5; clone size: .; CDR3 DNA: TGTGCCAGCGAGGGACAGGGGCCCACCGGGGAGCTGTTTTTT; CDR3 protein: CASEGQGPTGELFF
D gene: .; J gene: TRBJ1-1; V gene: TRBV20-1; clone size: .; CDR3 DNA: TGCAGTGCTGGTGGACAGTCTGGGGAAGCTTTCTTT; CDR3 protein: CSAGGQSGEAFF
D gene: TRBD1; J gene: TRBJ2-6; V gene: TRBV19; clone size: .; CDR3 DNA: TGTGCCAGTAGTAGCCCGGGACAGGGGGCTTCCCGCTCTGGGGCCAACGTCCTGACTTTC; CDR3 protein: CASSSPGQGASRSGANVLTF
D gene: TRBD1; J gene: TRBJ1-2; V gene: TRBV15; clone size: .; CDR3 DNA: TGTGCCACCAGCAGACAAACAGGGGGCGCGTCTGGCTACACCTTC; CDR3 protein: CATSRQTGGASGYTF
D gene: .; J gene: TRBJ2-7; V gene: TRBV18; clone size: .; CDR3 DNA: TGTGCCAGCCATGCCGAGCGACTGCCCTACGAGCAGTACTTC; CDR3 protein: CASHAERLPYEQYF
D gene: .; J gene: TRBJ1-1; V gene: TRBV30; clone size: .; CDR3 DNA: TGTGCCTGGAAGGGGAGGGTAGGAGACACTGAAGCTTTCTTT; CDR3 protein: CAWKGRVGDTEAFF
D gene: .; J gene: TRBJ1-1; V gene: TRBV7-2; clone size: .; CDR3 DNA: TGTGCCAGCAGCTTTGACACTGAAGCTTTCTTT; CDR3 protein: CASSFDTEAFF
D gene: TRBD1; J gene: TRBJ1-2; V gene: TRBV4-3; clone size: .; CDR3 DNA: TGCGCCAGCAGCCAGAGGGCGACAGGGGGGACCTATGGCTACACCTTC; CDR3 protein: CASSQRATGGTYGYTF
D gene: TRBD2; J gene: TRBJ2-7; V gene: TRBV7-2; clone size: .; CDR3 DNA: TGTGCCAGCAGCAGCCCTTCGGGCGGGGGGACCTACAACGAGCAGTACTTC; CDR3 protein: CASSSPSGGGTYNEQYF
D gene: TRBD1; J gene: TRBJ2-2; V gene: TRBV7-8; clone size: .; CDR3 DNA: TGTGCCAGCAGCCGGGGGGGGACAGGGGAAGCCACCGGGGAGCTGTTTTTT; CDR3 protein: CASSRGGTGEATGELFF
D gene: .; J gene: TRBJ2-5; V gene: TRBV19; clone size: .; CDR3 DNA: TGTGCCAGTAGCACCCTACTCCTGGGGCCTCAAGAGACCCAGTACTTC; CDR3 protein: CASSTLLLGPQETQYF
D gene: TRBD2; J gene: TRBJ2-3; V gene: TRBV7-6; clone size: .; CDR3 DNA: TGTGCCAGCAGCCCCCAGGGCGGGGGAGCCCTTACGCAGTATTTT; CDR3 protein: CASSPQGGGALTQYF
D gene: .; J gene: TRBJ1-4; V gene: TRBV12-3/TRBV12-4; clone size: few; CDR3 DNA: TGTGCCAGCAGTTTCTATGAAAAACTGTTTTTT; CDR3 protein: CASSFYEKLFF
D gene: .; J gene: TRBJ1-5; V gene: TRBV3-1/TRBV3-2; clone size: .; CDR3 DNA: TGTGCCAGCAGCCATTTTTCTAGCAATCAGCCCCAGCATTTT; CDR3 protein: CASSHFSSNQPQHF
D gene: TRBD1; J gene: TRBJ1-2; V gene: TRBV29-1; clone size: .; CDR3 DNA: TGCAGCGTAAACAGGGGTAGCTACTATGGCTACACCTTC; CDR3 protein: CSVNRGSYYGYTF
D gene: .; J gene: TRBJ2-5; V gene: TRBV7-2; clone size: .; CDR3 DNA: TGTGCCAGCAGCGAGGACCCACTTAGTGGGACCCAGTACTTC; CDR3 protein: CASSEDPLSGTQYF
D gene: .; J gene: TRBJ2-7; V gene: TRBV15; clone size: .; CDR3 DNA: TGTGCCACCAGCAGGACCGAGGATATCTACGAGCAGTACTTC; CDR3 protein: CATSRTEDIYEQYF
D gene: .; J gene: TRBJ2-1; V gene: TRBV6-2/TRBV6-3; clone size: .; CDR3 DNA: TGTGCCAGCAGTTATGGAGGCAATGAGCAGTTCTTC; CDR3 protein: CASSYGGNEQFF
D gene: TRBD1; J gene: TRBJ1-3; V gene: TRBV4-2; clone size: .; CDR3 DNA: TGTGCCAGCAGCCAAGGAGCAAGGGACAGTGGAAACACCATATATTTT; CDR3 protein: CASSQGARDSGNTIYF
D gene: TRBD2; J gene: TRBJ2-3; V gene: TRBV5-4; clone size: .; CDR3 DNA: TGTGCCAGCAGCTGGGGGACTAGCGGGGCCCCTAGCACAGATACGCAGTATTTT; CDR3 protein: CASSWGTSGAPSTDTQYF
D gene: TRBD1; J gene: TRBJ1-6; V gene: TRBV6-1; clone size: .; CDR3 DNA: TGTGCCAGCAGTGACAGGGGGAGGAATTCACCCCTCCACTTT; CDR3 protein: CASSDRGRNSPLHF
D gene: TRBD1; J gene: TRBJ2-2; V gene: TRBV11-2; clone size: .; CDR3 DNA: TGTGCCAGCAGCTTAGGTGGCAGGGGGTTGGCCGGGGAGCTGTTTTTT; CDR3 protein: CASSLGGRGLAGELFF
D gene: TRBD1; J gene: TRBJ1-6; V gene: TRBV5-4; clone size: .; CDR3 DNA: TGTGCCAGCAGCACGGGACAGGGGTTGGGGTCACCCCTCCACTTT; CDR3 protein: CASSTGQGLGSPLHF
D gene: .; J gene: TRBJ1-3; V gene: TRBV9; clone size: .; CDR3 DNA: TGTGCCAGCGGGACGACAGGAATGTCGAACACCATATATTTT; CDR3 protein: CASGTTGMSNTIYF
D gene: .; J gene: TRBJ1-1; V gene: TRBV19; clone size: .; CDR3 DNA: TGTGCCAGTACGCACCTCAGTCCGGGACAAAAGAACACTGAAGCTTTCTTT; CDR3 protein: CASTHLSPGQKNTEAFF
D gene: .; J gene: TRBJ1-5; V gene: TRBV2; clone size: .; CDR3 DNA: TGTGCCAGCAAGCCTACGCCCGCGGATAGCAATCAGCCCCAGCATTTT; CDR3 protein: CASKPTPADSNQPQHF
D gene: .; J gene: TRBJ1-3; V gene: TRBV6-5; clone size: .; CDR3 DNA: TGTGCCAGCAGGAGCGGGACACAAGTTCCCATATATTTT; CDR3 protein: CASRSGTQVPIYF
D gene: .; J gene: TRBJ1-5; V gene: TRBV7-2; clone size: once; CDR3 DNA: TGTGCCAGCAGCTTAGACGGGGATCATCAGCCCCAGCATTTT; CDR3 protein: CASSLDGDHQPQHF
D gene: .; J gene: TRBJ2-2; V gene: TRBV10-3; clone size: .; CDR3 DNA: TGTGCCATCAGTGAGTCTCCAAGGCTGAACACCGGGGAGCTGTTTTTT; CDR3 protein: CAISESPRLNTGELFF
D gene: .; J gene: TRBJ1-5; V gene: TRBV7-9; clone size: .; CDR3 DNA: TGTGCCAGCAGCTTAGGGGGCTTCGATCAGCCCCAGCATTTT; CDR3 protein: CASSLGGFDQPQHF
D gene: TRBD1; J gene: TRBJ1-3; V gene: TRBV2; clone size: .; CDR3 DNA: TGTGCCAGCGGATCAGGGGGCGCGGGCGGAAACACCATATATTTT; CDR3 protein: CASGSGGAGGNTIYF
D gene: .; J gene: TRBJ1-6; V gene: TRBV5-4; clone size: .; CDR3 DNA: TGTGCCAGCATGGAACAGGGTAATTCACCCCTCCACTTT; CDR3 protein: CASMEQGNSPLHF
D gene: .; J gene: TRBJ2-2; V gene: TRBV7-2; clone size: few; CDR3 DNA: TGTGCCAGCAGCTTCTCGGCAGGGCGGACCGGGGAGCTGTTTTTT; CDR3 protein: CASSFSAGRTGELFF